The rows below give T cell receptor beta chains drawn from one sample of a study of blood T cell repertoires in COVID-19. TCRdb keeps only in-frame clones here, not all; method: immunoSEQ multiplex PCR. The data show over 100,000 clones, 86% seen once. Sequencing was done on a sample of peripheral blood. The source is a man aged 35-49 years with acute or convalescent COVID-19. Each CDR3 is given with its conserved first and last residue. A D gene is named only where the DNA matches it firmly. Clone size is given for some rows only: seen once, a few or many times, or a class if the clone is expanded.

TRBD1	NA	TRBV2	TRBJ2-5	CASRPGTEETQYF	TGTGCCAGCAGGCCCGGGACAGAAGAGACCCAGTACTTC
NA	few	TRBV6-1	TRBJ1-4	CASSEEDRPGKLFF	TGTGCCAGCAGCGAAGAAGACAGGCCGGGAAAACTGTTTTTT
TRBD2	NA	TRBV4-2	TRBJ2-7	CASSQDQTSGRYEQYF	TGTGCCAGCAGCCAAGATCAAACTAGCGGGAGGTACGAGCAGTACTTC
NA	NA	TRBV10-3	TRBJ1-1	CAIEDSMNTEAFF	TGTGCCATCGAAGACAGCATGAACACTGAAGCTTTCTTT
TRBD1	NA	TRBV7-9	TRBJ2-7	CASSPKTGRSYEQYF	TGTGCCAGCAGCCCGAAGACAGGGCGCTCCTACGAGCAGTACTTC
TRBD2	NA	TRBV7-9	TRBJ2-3	CASSLDGLAGALLTDTQYF	TGTGCCAGCAGCTTAGACGGACTAGCGGGGGCACTATTGACAGATACGCAGTATTTT
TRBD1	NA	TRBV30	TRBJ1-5	CAWSRPTGENQPQHF	TGTGCCTGGAGTCGTCCGACAGGGGAGAATCAGCCCCAGCATTTT
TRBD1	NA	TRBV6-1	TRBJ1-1	CASSEWGQGAHTEAFF	TGTGCCAGCAGTGAATGGGGACAGGGGGCGCACACTGAAGCTTTCTTT
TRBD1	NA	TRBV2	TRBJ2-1	CASRTGAFRSTEQFF	TGTGCCAGCAGAACAGGGGCGTTTCGGTCCACTGAGCAGTTCTTC
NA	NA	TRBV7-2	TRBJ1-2	CASSLELEDWNYGYTF	TGTGCCAGCAGCTTAGAATTAGAGGACTGGAACTATGGCTACACCTTC
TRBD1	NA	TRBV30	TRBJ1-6	CAWSVLGTAVNSPLHF	TGTGCCTGGAGTGTACTGGGGACAGCCGTCAATTCACCCCTCCACTTT
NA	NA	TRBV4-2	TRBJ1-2	CASSQATVQAGGYTF	TGTGCCAGCAGCCAAGCAACTGTTCAGGCGGGAGGCTACACCTTC
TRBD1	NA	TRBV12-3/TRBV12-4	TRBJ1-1	CASGQGEAFF	TGTGCCAGCGGACAGGGCGAAGCTTTCTTT
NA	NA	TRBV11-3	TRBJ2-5	CASSLLASAQETQYF	TGTGCCAGCAGCTTGCTGGCTAGCGCACAAGAGACCCAGTACTTC
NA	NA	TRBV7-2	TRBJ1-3	CASRQSSGNTIYF	TGTGCCAGCAGACAAAGCTCTGGAAACACCATATATTTT
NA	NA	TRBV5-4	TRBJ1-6	CASSLEGSSYNSPLHF	TGTGCCAGCAGCTTGGAAGGGAGCTCCTATAATTCACCCCTCCACTTT
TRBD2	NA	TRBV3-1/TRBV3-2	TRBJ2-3	CASSLVGGAGSDTQYF	TGTGCCAGCAGCCTCGTCGGGGGGGCTGGTTCAGATACGCAGTATTTT
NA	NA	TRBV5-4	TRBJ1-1	CASSLGGGAEAFF	TGTGCCAGCAGCTTGGGGGGCGGCGCTGAAGCTTTCTTT
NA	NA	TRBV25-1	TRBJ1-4	CASSNALAGKLFF	TGTGCCAGCAGTAATGCGTTGGCGGGAAAACTGTTTTTT